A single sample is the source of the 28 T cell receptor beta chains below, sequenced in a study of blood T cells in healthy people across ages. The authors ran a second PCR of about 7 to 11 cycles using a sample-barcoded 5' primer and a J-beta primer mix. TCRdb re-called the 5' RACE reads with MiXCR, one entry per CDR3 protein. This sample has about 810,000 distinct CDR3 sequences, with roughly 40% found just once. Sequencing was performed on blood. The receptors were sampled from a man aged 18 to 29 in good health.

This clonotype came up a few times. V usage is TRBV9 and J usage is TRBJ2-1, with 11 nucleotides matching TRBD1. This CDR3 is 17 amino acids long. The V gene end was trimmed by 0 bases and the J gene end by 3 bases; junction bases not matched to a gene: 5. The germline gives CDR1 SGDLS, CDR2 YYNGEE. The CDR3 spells CASSVARTGGSYNEQFF. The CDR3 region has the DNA TGTGCCAGCAGCGTAGCAAGGACAGGGGGCAGCTACAATGAGCAGTTCTTC.

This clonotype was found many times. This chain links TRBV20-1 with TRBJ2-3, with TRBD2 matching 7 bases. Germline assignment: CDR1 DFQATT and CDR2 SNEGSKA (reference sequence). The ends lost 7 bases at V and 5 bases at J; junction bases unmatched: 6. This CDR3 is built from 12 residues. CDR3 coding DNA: TGCAGTGTTATCCGGGGGGAAGATACGCAGTATTTT. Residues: CSVIRGEDTQYF.

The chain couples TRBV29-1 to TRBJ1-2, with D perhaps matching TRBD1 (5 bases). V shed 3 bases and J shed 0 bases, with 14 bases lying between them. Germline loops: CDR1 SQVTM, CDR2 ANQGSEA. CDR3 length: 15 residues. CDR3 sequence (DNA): TGCAGCGTTGATAGGGCAGGGACCTCTAACTATGGCTACACCTTC. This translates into CSVDRAGTSNYGYTF.

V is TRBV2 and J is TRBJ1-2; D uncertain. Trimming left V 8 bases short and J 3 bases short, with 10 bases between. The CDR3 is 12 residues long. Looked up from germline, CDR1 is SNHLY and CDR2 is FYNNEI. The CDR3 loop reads CASPTGYYGYTF. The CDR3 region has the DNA TGTGCCAGCCCAACGGGCTACTATGGCTACACCTTC.

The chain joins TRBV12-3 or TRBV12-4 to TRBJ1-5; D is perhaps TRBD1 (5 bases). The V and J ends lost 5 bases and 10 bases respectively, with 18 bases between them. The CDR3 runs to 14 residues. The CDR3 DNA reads TGTGCCAGCAGTCCCGTGCAGGGTCGTCGACCCCAGCATTTT. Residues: CASSPVQGRRPQHF.

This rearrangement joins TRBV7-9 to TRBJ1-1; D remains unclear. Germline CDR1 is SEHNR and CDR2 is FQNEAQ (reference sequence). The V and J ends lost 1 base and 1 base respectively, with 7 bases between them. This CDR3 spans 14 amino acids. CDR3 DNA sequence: TGTGCCAGCAGCTTAGTGGCCAGGAACACTGAAGCTTTCTTT. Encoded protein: CASSLVARNTEAFF.

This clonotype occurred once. The CDR3 region has the DNA TGTGCCATCAGTGAGCCCCGGGATCAGAACACTGAAGCTTTCTTT. This encodes CAISEPRDQNTEAFF. The rearrangement joins TRBV10-3 to TRBJ1-1, with D uncertain. Germline-derived CDR1 and CDR2 are ENHRY and SYGVKD. The germline V and J ends were trimmed by 2 bases and 1 base, with 11 bases remaining between them. The length of the CDR3 is 15 residues.

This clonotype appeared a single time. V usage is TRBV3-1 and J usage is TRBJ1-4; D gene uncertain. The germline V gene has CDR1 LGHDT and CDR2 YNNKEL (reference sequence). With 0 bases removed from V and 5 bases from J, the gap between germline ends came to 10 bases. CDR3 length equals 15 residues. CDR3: CASSQDEQKNEKLFF. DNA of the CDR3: TGTGCCAGCAGCCAAGATGAACAGAAAAATGAAAAACTGTTTTTT. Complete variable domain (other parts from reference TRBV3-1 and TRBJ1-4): DTAVSQTPKYLVTQMGNDKSIKCEQNLGHDTMYWYKQDSKKFLKIMFSYNNKELIINETVPNRFSPKSPDKAHLNLHINSLELGDSAVYFCASSQDEQKNEKLFFGSGTQLSVL.

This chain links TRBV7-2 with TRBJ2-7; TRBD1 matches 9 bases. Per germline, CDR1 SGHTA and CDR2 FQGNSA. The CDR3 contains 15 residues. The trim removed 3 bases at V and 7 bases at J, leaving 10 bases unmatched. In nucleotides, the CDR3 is TGTGCCAGCAGCTTGGACAGGGGCACCTACAATGAGCAGTACTTC. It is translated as CASSLDRGTYNEQYF.

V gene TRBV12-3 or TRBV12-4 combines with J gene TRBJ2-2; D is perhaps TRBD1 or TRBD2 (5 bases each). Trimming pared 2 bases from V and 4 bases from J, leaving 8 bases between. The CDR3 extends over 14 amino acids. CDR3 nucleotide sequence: TGTGCCAGCAGTTTAAGAGGGGCCACCGGGGAGCTGTTTTTT. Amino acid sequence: CASSLRGATGELFF.

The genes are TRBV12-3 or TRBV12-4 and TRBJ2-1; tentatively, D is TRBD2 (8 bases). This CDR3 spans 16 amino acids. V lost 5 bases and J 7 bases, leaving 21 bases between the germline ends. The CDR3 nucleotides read TGTGCCAGCAGTCGGGAGGGGGCATGGGACCGTAATGAGCAGTTCTTC. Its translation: CASSREGAWDRNEQFF.

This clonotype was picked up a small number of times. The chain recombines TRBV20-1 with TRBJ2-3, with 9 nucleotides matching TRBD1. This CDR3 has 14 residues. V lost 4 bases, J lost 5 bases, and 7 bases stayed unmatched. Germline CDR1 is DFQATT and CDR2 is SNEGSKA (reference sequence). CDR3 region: CSATRQGGIDTQYF. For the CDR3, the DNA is TGCAGTGCTACTCGACAGGGGGGGATAGATACGCAGTATTTT.

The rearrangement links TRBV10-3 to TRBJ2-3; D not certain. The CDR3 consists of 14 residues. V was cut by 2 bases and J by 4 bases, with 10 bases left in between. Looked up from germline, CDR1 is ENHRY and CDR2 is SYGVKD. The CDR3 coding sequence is TGTGCCATCAGTGAGGCGAATGGACCAGATACGCAGTATTTT. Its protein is CAISEANGPDTQYF.

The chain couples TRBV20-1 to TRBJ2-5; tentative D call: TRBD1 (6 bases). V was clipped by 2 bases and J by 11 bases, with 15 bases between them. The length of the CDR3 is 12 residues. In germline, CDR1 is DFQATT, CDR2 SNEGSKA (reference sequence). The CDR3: CSARPDRIQQYF. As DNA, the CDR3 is TGCAGTGCTAGACCCGACAGGATCCAGCAGTACTTC.

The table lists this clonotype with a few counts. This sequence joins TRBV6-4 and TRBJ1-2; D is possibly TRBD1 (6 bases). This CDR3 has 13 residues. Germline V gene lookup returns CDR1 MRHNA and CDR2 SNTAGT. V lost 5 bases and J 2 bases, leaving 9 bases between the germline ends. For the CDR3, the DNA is TGTGCCAGCAGTCCAGGGGACAACTATGGCTACACCTTC. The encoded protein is CASSPGDNYGYTF.

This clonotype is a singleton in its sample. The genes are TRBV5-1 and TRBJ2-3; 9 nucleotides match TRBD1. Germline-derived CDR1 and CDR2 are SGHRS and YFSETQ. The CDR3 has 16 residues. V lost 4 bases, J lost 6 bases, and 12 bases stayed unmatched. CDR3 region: CASSPGQGRVEDTQYF. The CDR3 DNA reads TGCGCCAGCAGCCCAGGACAGGGGAGAGTAGAGGATACGCAGTATTTT. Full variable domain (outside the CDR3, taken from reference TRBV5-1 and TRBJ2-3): KAGVTQTPRYLIKTRGQQVTLSCSPISGHRSVSWYQQTPGQGLQFLFEYFSETQRNKGNFPGRFSGRQFSNSRSEMNVSTLELGDSALYLCASSPGQGRVEDTQYFGPGTRLTVL.

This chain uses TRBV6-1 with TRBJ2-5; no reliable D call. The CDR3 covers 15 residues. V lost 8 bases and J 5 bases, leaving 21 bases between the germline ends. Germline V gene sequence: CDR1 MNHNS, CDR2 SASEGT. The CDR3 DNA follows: TGTGCCAGCGGGGTGGGCGGTCAAGGCTTTGAGACCCAGTACTTC. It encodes CASGVGGQGFETQYF.

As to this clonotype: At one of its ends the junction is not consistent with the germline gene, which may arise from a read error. The CDR3 region has the DNA TGTGTCAGCAGCTTAACCAGATACACTGAAGCTTTCTTT. The encoded protein is CVSSLTRYTEAFF. J is TRBJ1-1 and V is TRBV7-6; D remains unclear. The CDR3 spans 13 residues. Germline CDR1 and CDR2: SGHVS and FNYEAQ. Supplemented by reference TRBV7-6 and TRBJ1-1, the full variable domain reads GAGVSQSPRYKVTKRGQDVALRCDPISGHVSLYWYRQALGQGPEFLTYFNYEAQQDKSGLPNDRFSAERPEGSISTLTIQRTEQRDSAMYRCVSSLTRYTEAFFGQGTRLTVV.

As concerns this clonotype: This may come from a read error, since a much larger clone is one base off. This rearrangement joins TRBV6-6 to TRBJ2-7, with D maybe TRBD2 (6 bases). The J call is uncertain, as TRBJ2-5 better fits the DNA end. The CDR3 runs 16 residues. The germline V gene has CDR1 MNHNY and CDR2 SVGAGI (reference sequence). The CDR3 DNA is TGTGCCAGCAGTTACTCCGCGGGAACCTACGAAAAGACCCAGTACTTC. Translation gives CASSYSAGTYEKTQYF.

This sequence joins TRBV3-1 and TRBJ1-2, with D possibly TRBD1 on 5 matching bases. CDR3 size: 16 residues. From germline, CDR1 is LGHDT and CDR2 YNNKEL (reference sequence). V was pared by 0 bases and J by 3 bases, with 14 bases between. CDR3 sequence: CASSQDRGDLHYGYTF. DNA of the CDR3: TGTGCCAGCAGCCAAGATCGAGGGGACCTTCACTATGGCTACACCTTC.

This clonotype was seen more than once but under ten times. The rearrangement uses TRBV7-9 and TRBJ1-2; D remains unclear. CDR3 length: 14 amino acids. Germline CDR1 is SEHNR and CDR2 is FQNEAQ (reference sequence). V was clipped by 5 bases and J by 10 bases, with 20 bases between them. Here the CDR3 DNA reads TGTGCCAGCAGCAGCGGTTTTTCCGACTCCGCCTACACCTTC. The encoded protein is CASSSGFSDSAYTF.

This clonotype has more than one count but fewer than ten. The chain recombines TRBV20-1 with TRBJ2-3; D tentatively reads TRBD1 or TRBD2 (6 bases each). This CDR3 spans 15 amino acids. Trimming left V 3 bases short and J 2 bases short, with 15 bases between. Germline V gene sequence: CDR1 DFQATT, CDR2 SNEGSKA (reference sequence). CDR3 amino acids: CSARSTGANTDTQYF. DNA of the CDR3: TGCAGTGCTAGGTCGACGGGGGCCAACACAGATACGCAGTATTTT.

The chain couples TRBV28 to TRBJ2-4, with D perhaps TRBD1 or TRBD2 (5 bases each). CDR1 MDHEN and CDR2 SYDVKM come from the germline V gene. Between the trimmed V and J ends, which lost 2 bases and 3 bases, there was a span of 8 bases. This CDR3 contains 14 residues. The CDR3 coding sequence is TGTGCCAGCAGTTTAGGGGGTGTCAAAAACATTCAGTACTTC. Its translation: CASSLGGVKNIQYF.

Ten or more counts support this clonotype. CDR3: CSAPGSSYNEQFF. The CDR3 bases are TGCAGTGCCCCTGGAAGCTCCTACAATGAGCAGTTCTTC. The chain combines TRBV20-1 with TRBJ2-1; D unresolved. The ends were cut back, 6 bases at V and 0 bases at J, with 9 bases in the middle. The germline CDR1 and CDR2 sequences are DFQATT and SNEGSKA (reference sequence). This CDR3 is 13 amino acids long.

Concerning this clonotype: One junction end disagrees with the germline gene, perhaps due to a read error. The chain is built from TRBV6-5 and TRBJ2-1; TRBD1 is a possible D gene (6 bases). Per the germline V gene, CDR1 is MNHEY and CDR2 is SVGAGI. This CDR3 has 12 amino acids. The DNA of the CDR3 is TGTGCCGGCAGTCAGGGGTACAATGAGCAGTTCTTC. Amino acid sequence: CAGSQGYNEQFF.

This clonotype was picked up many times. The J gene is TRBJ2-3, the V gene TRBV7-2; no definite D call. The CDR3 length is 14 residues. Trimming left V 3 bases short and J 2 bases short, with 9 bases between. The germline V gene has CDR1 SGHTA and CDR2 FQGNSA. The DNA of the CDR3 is TGTGCCAGCAGCTTGAAAGGGTACACAGATACGCAGTATTTT. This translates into CASSLKGYTDTQYF. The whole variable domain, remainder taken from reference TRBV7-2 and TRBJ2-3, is GAGVSQSPSNKVTEKGKDVELRCDPISGHTALYWYRQSLGQGLEFLIYFQGNSAPDKSGLPSDRFSAERTGGSVSTLTIQRTQQEDSAVYLCASSLKGYTDTQYFGPGTRLTVL.

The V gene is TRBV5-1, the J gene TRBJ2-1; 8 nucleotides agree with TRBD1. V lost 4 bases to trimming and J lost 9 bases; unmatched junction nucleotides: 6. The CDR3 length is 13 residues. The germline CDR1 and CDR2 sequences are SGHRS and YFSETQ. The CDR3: CASSPGQVGEQFF. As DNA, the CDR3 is TGCGCCAGCAGCCCGGGACAGGTGGGTGAGCAGTTCTTC.

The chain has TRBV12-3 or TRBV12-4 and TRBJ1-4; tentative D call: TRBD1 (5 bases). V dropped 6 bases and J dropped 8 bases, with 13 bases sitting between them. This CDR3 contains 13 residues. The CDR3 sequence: CASRENPGEKLFF. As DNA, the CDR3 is TGTGCCAGCAGAGAGAATCCAGGGGAAAAACTGTTTTTT.